This T cell receptor beta chain was sequenced in a study of blood T cell repertoires in COVID-19. This clone was counted at least ten times. TCRdb's copy holds only in-frame clones and misses some; the assay was immunoSEQ multiplex PCR. The table lists about 210,000 clones, over 75% of them singletons, with around 4% in the top ten. Looked up from germline, CDR1 is WNHNN and CDR2 is SYGVQD (reference sequence). CDR3 length: 13 amino acids. Between the trimmed V and J ends, which lost 3 bases and 7 bases, there was a span of 12 bases. V and J are TRBV10-1 and TRBJ1-1; D remains ambiguous. Material for sequencing was PBMCs or T cells enriched from blood (not recorded which). This TCR was recovered from a man aged 25 to 40 with acute COVID-19. CDR3 in DNA: TGCGCCAGCAGTGACTTTTCTTCCGGTGAAGCTTTCTTT. It codes for CASSDFSSGEAFF.